Listed here is a single T cell receptor (beta chain). Antigen: not known. The PCR was carried out with 60 Vbeta primers and 13 Jbeta primers. The protocol was immunoSEQ multiplex PCR, while the TCRdb copy is restricted to in-frame clones and leaves out a portion. The sample lists around 150,000 clones, around four fifths occurring once. The data stem from a study of cytomegalovirus exposure and HLA in healthy donors. Study overall: When 398 donors were genotyped, more than 70% of them were found to fall in the Caucasian-associated ancestry cluster. Findings of the study overall: Based on reports, TCR beta sequences accurately predicted HLA-A and HLA-B alleles for most subjects. Reports credit the classifier with highly specific, highly sensitive diagnosis of cytomegalovirus status.

From germline, CDR1 is LNHDA and CDR2 SQIVND (reference sequence). V was clipped by 2 bases and J by 0 bases, with 7 bases between them. This CDR3 is built from 14 residues. Sequencing input: PBMCs. This chain uses TRBV19 with TRBJ1-1, with a possible D match to TRBD1 (5 bases). The receptor comes from a male donor in good health and CMV-seronegative. CDR3 sequence: CASSIQGLNTEAFF. The CDR3 nucleotides are TGTGCCAGTAGTATACAGGGCCTGAACACTGAAGCTTTCTTT.